Below, 30 T cell receptor beta chains from the same sample are listed, as sequenced in a study of cytomegalovirus exposure and HLA in healthy donors. Amplification used 60 Vbeta primers and 13 Jbeta primers. The assay was immunoSEQ multiplex PCR, and TCRdb's table has in-frame clones only and misses some. This table holds approximately 140,000 clones, 75% to 80% found once. The material sequenced was PBMCs. The source of these receptors is a woman aged 45-65 years in good health and CMV-seronegative.

The chain combines TRBV7-6 with TRBJ2-1; 9 bases match TRBD2. With V trimmed by 5 bases and J by 6 bases, 17 bases remained unmatched. This CDR3 spans 18 amino acids. Per the germline V gene, CDR1 is SGHVS and CDR2 is FNYEAQ. CDR3 in DNA: TGTGCCAGCAGCCGCGGGGTGGCGGGGGGGCCAATTCGCAATGAGCAGTTCTTC. Amino acid sequence: CASSRGVAGGPIRNEQFF.

The chain employs TRBV5-4 and TRBJ1-3; D is perhaps TRBD1 (5 bases). Germline CDR1 and CDR2: SGHNT and YYREEE (reference sequence). Deletions cut 3 bases from V and 2 bases from J, with 12 bases between. This CDR3 has 15 amino acids. CDR3 sequence reads: CASSSPGGAGNTIYF. The CDR3 region has the DNA TGTGCCAGCAGCTCACCGGGGGGGGCTGGAAACACCATATATTTT. Full variable domain (rest looked up from reference TRBV5-4 and TRBJ1-3): ETGVTQSPTHLIKTRGQQVTLRCSSQSGHNTVSWYQQALGQGPQFIFQYYREEENGRGNFPPRFSGLQFPNYSSELNVNALELDDSALYLCASSSPGGAGNTIYFGEGSWLTVV.

V is TRBV2 and J is TRBJ2-2, with 9 bases matching TRBD2. The V and J ends lost 2 bases and 2 bases, in that order; junction bases with no gene match: 6. There are 17 residues in the CDR3. The germline gives CDR1 SNHLY, CDR2 FYNNEI. The CDR3 sequence is CASSERRAGGNTGELFF. The CDR3 DNA reads as TGTGCCAGCAGTGAACGGAGAGCGGGGGGCAACACCGGGGAGCTGTTTTTT.

The chain combines TRBV11-2 with TRBJ2-3; TRBD2 is a possible D gene (7 bases). The V end was cut by 1 base, the J end by 1 base, with 12 bases between. There are 16 residues in the CDR3. Looked up from germline, CDR1 is SGHAT and CDR2 is FQNNGV. CDR3 bases: TGTGCCAGCAGCTTAGTTGGGGGGGCTGGCACAGATACGCAGTATTTT. This gives the protein CASSLVGGAGTDTQYF. Supplemented by reference TRBV11-2 and TRBJ2-3, the full variable domain reads EAGVAQSPRYKIIEKRQSVAFWCNPISGHATLYWYQQILGQGPKLLIQFQNNGVVDDSQLPKDRFSAERLKGVDSTLKIQPAKLEDSAVYLCASSLVGGAGTDTQYFGPGTRLTVL.

This chain connects TRBV18 to TRBJ2-4; 7 bases agree with TRBD1. Trimming at V came to 6 bases and at J to 2 bases, leaving 7 bases not matched to a gene. The CDR3 is 15 residues long. Per the germline V gene, CDR1 is KGHSH and CDR2 is LQKENI. In DNA form, the CDR3 reads TGTGCCAGCTCGCGTACAGGGGATCCCAAAAACATTCAGTACTTC. Its protein product is CASSRTGDPKNIQYF. The full variable domain, in which reference TRBV18 and TRBJ2-4 provide the parts outside the CDR3, is NAGVMQNPRHLVRRRGQEARLRCSPMKGHSHVYWYRQLPEEGLKFMVYLQKENIIDESGMPKERFSAEFPKEGPSILRIQQVVRGDSAAYFCASSRTGDPKNIQYFGAGTRLSVL.

The V and J genes are TRBV13 and TRBJ1-6; the D gene is possibly TRBD1 (5 bases). The CDR3 is made up of 18 amino acids. V lost 5 bases and J 7 bases, leaving 24 bases between the germline ends. Germline lookup yields CDR1 PRHDT and CDR2 FYEKMQ (reference sequence). The CDR3 region has the DNA TGTGCCAGCAGCCAGGGCCAGGGTGGATCTTTGCTCAATTCACCCCTCCACTTT. This encodes CASSQGQGGSLLNSPLHF.

This clone was recorded once. V gene TRBV15 combines with J gene TRBJ1-2; D possibly corresponds to TRBD1 (6 bases). Germline V lookup: CDR1 LNHNV, CDR2 YYDKDF (reference sequence). V was clipped by 2 bases and J by 0 bases, with 13 bases between them. The CDR3 contains 16 residues. CDR3 amino acids: CATSRPQGSANYGYTF. CDR3 sequence (DNA): TGTGCCACCAGCAGACCACAGGGTTCAGCTAACTATGGCTACACCTTC.

The chain recombines TRBV6-5 with TRBJ2-1; 8 positions agree with TRBD2. Germline V gene data show CDR1 as MNHEY and CDR2 as SVGAGI. Unmatched junction bases numbered 5, after V lost 7 bases and J lost 3 bases. The CDR3 loop spans 14 amino acids. The CDR3 spells CASTTGRGYNEQFF. In DNA, the CDR3 is TGTGCCAGCACCACCGGGAGGGGCTACAATGAGCAGTTCTTC.

The chain couples TRBV5-1 to TRBJ2-3; 10 bases map to TRBD1. V was clipped by 4 bases and J by 6 bases; unmatched bases: 11. The CDR3 extends over 16 amino acids. From germline, CDR1 is SGHRS and CDR2 YFSETQ. The CDR3 region is CASSLDSTGGGDTQYF. In nucleotides, the CDR3 is TGCGCCAGCAGCCTAGATTCGACAGGGGGCGGCGATACGCAGTATTTT. The full variable domain, rest sourced from reference TRBV5-1 and TRBJ2-3, is KAGVTQTPRYLIKTRGQQVTLSCSPISGHRSVSWYQQTPGQGLQFLFEYFSETQRNKGNFPGRFSGRQFSNSRSEMNVSTLELGDSALYLCASSLDSTGGGDTQYFGPGTRLTVL.

This clone was observed a few times. The chain couples TRBV6-5 to TRBJ1-2, with 8 positions matching TRBD1. The trim removed 4 bases at V and 8 bases at J, leaving 6 bases unmatched. The CDR3 length is 13 residues. Looked up from germline, CDR1 is MNHEY and CDR2 is SVGAGI. CDR3 coding DNA: TGTGCCAGCAGTTTGAACAGGGGGGTCGGCTACACCTTC. Translated, it gives CASSLNRGVGYTF.

CDR3 amino acids: CASSQDRRLSNQPQHF. In nucleotides, the CDR3 is TGCGCCAGCAGCCAAGATCGCAGACTTAGCAATCAGCCCCAGCATTTT. The rearrangement links TRBV4-1 to TRBJ1-5; D is undetermined. Germline-derived CDR1 and CDR2 are MGHRA and YSYEKL. The V end was cut by 0 bases, the J end by 0 bases, with 9 bases between. The CDR3 spans 16 residues.

The CDR3 DNA sequence: TGCGCCAGCAGCCCAGGCGGGGGGGCAACTAATGAAAAACTGTTTTTT. It is translated as CASSPGGGATNEKLFF. J is TRBJ1-4 and V is TRBV4-3; D may be TRBD1 (5 bases). The CDR3 consists of 16 residues. Germline values: CDR1 LGHNA, CDR2 YSLEER. Trimming removed 4 bases at V and 0 bases at J, with 12 bases between.

The chain joins TRBV29-1 to TRBJ2-5, with no clear D. With 4 bases removed from V and 0 bases from J, the gap between germline ends came to 12 bases. The CDR3 has 14 amino acids. CDR1 is SQVTM, CDR2 ANQGSEA, per germline. The CDR3 protein is CSVADLRYQETQYF. The DNA for the CDR3 is TGCAGCGTTGCAGACCTACGGTACCAAGAGACCCAGTACTTC.

The chain recombines TRBV27 with TRBJ2-5; 8 bases map to TRBD2. Germline CDR1 reads MNHEY; CDR2 reads SMNVEV (reference sequence). The CDR3 consists of 15 residues. V was clipped by 1 base and J by 6 bases; unmatched bases: 7. CDR3 residues: CASSLLRGEGKTQYF. CDR3 nucleotides: TGTGCCAGCAGTTTATTGCGGGGGGAGGGAAAGACCCAGTACTTC.

The chain recombines TRBV5-4 with TRBJ1-2; D unresolved. Germline CDR1 is SGHNT and CDR2 is YYREEE (reference sequence). This CDR3 comprises 15 residues. Trimming pared 0 bases from V and 3 bases from J, leaving 12 bases between. As DNA, the CDR3 is TGTGCCAGCAGCTTGGAAGGGAGGTCGGACTATGGCTACACCTTC. It specifies CASSLEGRSDYGYTF.

The chain links TRBV4-1 to TRBJ2-2; no reliable D call. This CDR3 contains 16 residues. V lost 4 bases and J 3 bases, leaving 15 bases between the germline ends. Per germline, CDR1 MGHRA and CDR2 YSYEKL. The DNA of the CDR3 is TGCGCCAGCAGCCCCAAGGAGCTCGGATACACCGGGGAGCTGTTTTTT. Its translation: CASSPKELGYTGELFF.

This sequence joins TRBV11-2 and TRBJ1-5; D possibly corresponds to TRBD1 (6 bases). The CDR3 is made up of 15 amino acids. Germline lookup yields CDR1 SGHAT and CDR2 FQNNGV. With 0 bases removed from V and 4 bases from J, the gap between germline ends came to 10 bases. CDR3 loop: CASSLDGGHNQPQHF. DNA of the CDR3: TGTGCCAGCAGCTTAGATGGGGGACATAATCAGCCCCAGCATTTT. Based on the CDR3 plus reference TRBV11-2 and TRBJ1-5, the full variable domain is EAGVAQSPRYKIIEKRQSVAFWCNPISGHATLYWYQQILGQGPKLLIQFQNNGVVDDSQLPKDRFSAERLKGVDSTLKIQPAKLEDSAVYLCASSLDGGHNQPQHFGDGTRLSIL.

This rearrangement joins TRBV5-4 to TRBJ1-6, with D uncertain. Deletions cut 1 base from V and 1 base from J, with 12 bases between. Germline values: CDR1 SGHNT, CDR2 YYREEE (reference sequence). This CDR3 has 17 amino acids. The CDR3 here is CASSLFGVGSYNSPLHF. The CDR3 region has the DNA TGTGCCAGCAGCTTGTTCGGGGTCGGTTCCTATAATTCACCCCTCCACTTT.

This clone appeared a few times. The chain combines TRBV4-3 with TRBJ1-1, with TRBD1 as a possible D gene (6 bases). Germline CDR1 and CDR2: LGHNA and YSLEER. V was clipped by 4 bases and J by 7 bases, with 19 bases between them. The CDR3 length is 15 residues. The DNA of the CDR3 is TGCGCCAGCAGCCGCAGCGGTAGGGGGGGAGATGAAGCTTTCTTT. As protein: CASSRSGRGGDEAFF.

The V call is TRBV5-6, the J call TRBJ2-1, with D tentatively TRBD1 (5 bases). The ends were cut back, 4 bases at V and 4 bases at J, with 9 bases in the middle. The CDR3 spans 13 residues. Germline V gene sequence: CDR1 SGHDT, CDR2 YYEEEE. For the CDR3, the DNA is TGTGCCAGCAGCCAAGACAGATACAATGAGCAGTTCTTC. The encoded protein is CASSQDRYNEQFF.

The CDR3 sequence: CASRGGTYVLTF. The CDR3 DNA reads TGCGCCAGCAGGGGAGGGACATACGTCCTGACTTTC. The V call is TRBV5-1, the J call TRBJ2-6; D possibly corresponds to TRBD2 (7 bases). The germline V and J ends were trimmed by 5 bases and 11 bases, with 11 bases remaining between them. CDR1 is SGHRS and CDR2 is YFSETQ in the germline V gene. The CDR3 contains 12 residues. The full variable domain, rest sourced from reference TRBV5-1 and TRBJ2-6, is KAGVTQTPRYLIKTRGQQVTLSCSPISGHRSVSWYQQTPGQGLQFLFEYFSETQRNKGNFPGRFSGRQFSNSRSEMNVSTLELGDSALYLCASRGGTYVLTFGAGSRLTVL.

The rearrangement links TRBV28 to TRBJ2-2; 14 bases map to TRBD2. The V and J ends lost 2 bases and 3 bases, in that order; junction bases with no gene match: 5. The CDR3 extends over 18 amino acids. CDR1 and CDR2 from the germline V gene are MDHEN and SYDVKM. Here the CDR3 reads CASSLIGLAGGYTGELFF. CDR3 nucleotides: TGTGCCAGCAGTTTAATTGGACTAGCGGGGGGTTACACCGGGGAGCTGTTTTTT.

CDR3 bases: TGTGCCAGCAGCTTCTCGCACTCCGGGGAGCTGTTTTTT. Encoded protein: CASSFSHSGELFF. The J gene is TRBJ2-2, the V gene TRBV11-2; no reliable D call. CDR1 SGHAT and CDR2 FQNNGV come from the germline V gene. The CDR3 has 13 amino acids. The V and J ends lost 3 bases and 6 bases respectively, with 8 bases between them. The full variable domain, in which reference TRBV11-2 and TRBJ2-2 provide the parts outside the CDR3, is EAGVAQSPRYKIIEKRQSVAFWCNPISGHATLYWYQQILGQGPKLLIQFQNNGVVDDSQLPKDRFSAERLKGVDSTLKIQPAKLEDSAVYLCASSFSHSGELFFGEGSRLTVL.

This clone was counted once. The chain recombines TRBV5-4 with TRBJ2-7; a weak D match, TRBD1 (5 bases). Germline CDR1 and CDR2: SGHNT and YYREEE (reference sequence). The CDR3 covers 14 residues. V was trimmed by 5 bases and J by 4 bases, leaving 16 bases between them. In DNA, the CDR3 is TGTGCCAGCAGTCTCGGACCAGGGATATACGAGCAGTACTTC. It encodes CASSLGPGIYEQYF.

V usage is TRBV6-5 and J usage is TRBJ1-6; TRBD1 might be the D (6 bases). This CDR3 spans 14 amino acids. V was pared by 5 bases and J by 7 bases, with 12 bases between. Germline CDR1 MNHEY, CDR2 SVGAGI. The CDR3 nucleotides are TGTGCCAGCAGTGCGTCTAGGGGGAATTCACCCCTCCACTTT. Translation: CASSASRGNSPLHF.

In its sample, this clone was seen a few times. This chain uses TRBV4-2 with TRBJ1-3, with D perhaps TRBD1 (6 bases). CDR1 and CDR2 from the germline V gene are LGHNA and YNFKEQ. Trimming cost V 1 base and J 0 bases, with 10 bases left between them. The CDR3 is 16 amino acids. CDR3 DNA: TGTGCCAGCAGCCAAGCACAGGGCAACTCTGGAAACACCATATATTTT. Translation gives CASSQAQGNSGNTIYF.

The chain combines TRBV7-2 with TRBJ1-2; D is ambiguous. Trimming took 4 bases from V and 7 from J, leaving 13 bases between them. This CDR3 has 13 amino acids. Germline-derived CDR1 and CDR2 are SGHTA and FQGNSA. CDR3 bases: TGTGCCAGCAGCTCCCCCGAGCGGATTGGCTACACCTTC. Its protein is CASSSPERIGYTF. The complete variable domain, with remaining parts taken from reference TRBV7-2 and TRBJ1-2, reads GAGVSQSPSNKVTEKGKDVELRCDPISGHTALYWYRQSLGQGLEFLIYFQGNSAPDKSGLPSDRFSAERTGGSVSTLTIQRTQQEDSAVYLCASSSPERIGYTFGSGTRLTVV.

J is TRBJ1-1 and V is TRBV18; TRBD1 aligns across 7 bases. CDR3 length: 13 residues. With 6 bases clipped from V and 4 bases from J, the junction kept 5 bases outside the gene matches. Germline lookup yields CDR1 KGHSH and CDR2 LQKENI. CDR3 in amino acids: CASSLGGGTEAFF. The CDR3 DNA reads as TGTGCCAGCTCCCTAGGGGGCGGCACTGAAGCTTTCTTT.

This chain connects TRBV6-5 to TRBJ1-3, with D unresolved. The V gene lost 2 bases and the J gene lost 0 bases, with 8 bases spanning the gap. Germline V CDR1 and CDR2: MNHEY, SVGAGI. This CDR3 comprises 15 residues. The CDR3 region is CASSYAGSSGNTIYF. The CDR3 DNA is TGTGCCAGCAGTTACGCGGGGAGCTCTGGAAACACCATATATTTT.

The chain combines TRBV27 with TRBJ1-4, with 7 bases fitting TRBD1. CDR1 is MNHEY, CDR2 SMNVEV, per germline (reference sequence). This CDR3 has 12 amino acids. With V trimmed by 9 bases and J by 8 bases, 6 bases remained unmatched. CDR3 in DNA: TGTGCCAGTCGACAGGGTGAGGAAAAACTGTTTTTT. Amino acids: CASRQGEEKLFF.